The 10 T cell receptor beta chains below come from one sample, sequenced in a study of Tregs in tolerant kidney transplant recipients. The nonmyeloablative bone marrow transplants came from related graft donors, with transient mixed chimerism. Libraries were prepared by immunoSEQ multiplex PCR; TCRdb keeps only in-frame clonotypes and omits some of them. The sample lists 50,000 or so clones; roughly 89% were seen once. Sequences were derived from CD8+ T cells from blood (PBMCs), sampled 12 months after the transplant. These receptors came from a human patient who received a combined kidney and bone marrow transplant. Some T cells may be provided by the graft donor.

The rearrangement joins TRBV6-6 to TRBJ2-2; 13 bases are a match to TRBD2. The CDR3 sequence is 16 residues long. V trimming: 2 bases; J trimming: 3 bases; junction bases outside the gene matches: 0. Germline V gene data show CDR1 as MNHNY and CDR2 as SVGAGI (reference sequence). The CDR3 DNA follows: TGTGCCAGCAGTTACGGACTAGCGGGGGACACCGGGGAGCTGTTTTTT. This encodes CASSYGLAGDTGELFF.

The V gene is TRBV4-2, the J gene TRBJ2-3, with 12 nucleotides matching TRBD2. Germline CDR1 LGHNA, CDR2 YNFKEQ. V trimming: 3 bases; J trimming: 5 bases; junction bases outside the gene matches: 9. The CDR3 runs 17 residues. The CDR3 bases are TGTGCCAGCAGCCAGGGTCCTAGCGGGGGGGCTGGAGATACGCAGTATTTT. Its protein product is CASSQGPSGGAGDTQYF.

V gene TRBV19 combines with J gene TRBJ2-4; 9 bases fit TRBD1. V dropped 0 bases and J dropped 3; count of bases not matched to a gene: 6. Germline CDR1 LNHDA, CDR2 SQIVND (reference sequence). The CDR3 runs 17 residues. The CDR3 loop reads CASSIDHTGGHKNIQYF. DNA of the CDR3: TGTGCCAGTAGTATAGATCACACAGGGGGCCACAAAAACATTCAGTACTTC. Together with reference TRBV19 and TRBJ2-4, the CDR3 gives the full variable domain: DGGITQSPKYLFRKEGQNVTLSCEQNLNHDAMYWYRQDPGQGLRLIYYSQIVNDFQKGDIAEGYSVSREKKESFPLTVTSAQKNPTAFYLCASSIDHTGGHKNIQYFGAGTRLSVL.

The chain combines TRBV7-3 with TRBJ2-1; D is perhaps TRBD2 (5 bases). Germline V gene sequence: CDR1 SGHTA, CDR2 FQGTGA. CDR3 length: 13 residues. V was clipped by 3 bases and J by 8 bases, with 11 bases between them. The CDR3, as DNA: TGTGCCAGCAGCTTCCGGGGTGGGGATGAGCAGTTCTTC. Residues: CASSFRGGDEQFF.

The CDR3 region is CASSSLLAGGPSLHEQYF. DNA of the CDR3: TGTGCCAGCAGTTCCCTCTTAGCGGGAGGGCCTTCGTTACACGAGCAGTACTTC. V and J are TRBV27 and TRBJ2-7; 11 positions agree with TRBD2. V lost 4 bases and J lost 5; bases outside the gene matches: 16. Germline CDR1 is MNHEY and CDR2 is SMNVEV (reference sequence). The length of the CDR3 is 18 residues.

This sequence joins TRBV7-9 and TRBJ2-5; D call uncertain. The germline V gene has CDR1 SEHNR and CDR2 FQNEAQ (reference sequence). The V end was cut by 0 bases, the J end by 13 bases, with 15 bases between. The CDR3 has 13 amino acids. CDR3 region: CASSLALQAYRYF. The CDR3 bases are TGTGCCAGCAGCTTAGCGCTTCAGGCCTATCGGTACTTC.

The chain couples TRBV27 to TRBJ2-7; tentative D call: TRBD1 (6 bases). The CDR3 has 14 amino acids. V lost 6 bases to trimming and J lost 2 bases, with 14 bases between them. Germline values: CDR1 MNHEY, CDR2 SMNVEV (reference sequence). The CDR3 region has the DNA TGTGCCAGCAGACCAGGGGTTTGGACCTACGAGCAGTACTTC. Protein sequence: CASRPGVWTYEQYF.

This clone was detected only once. The CDR3 sequence is CASSLSRRSSYEQYF. CDR3 nucleotides: TGCGCCAGCAGCTTATCACGGAGGAGCTCCTACGAGCAGTACTTC. The V and J genes are TRBV5-1 and TRBJ2-7; TRBD2 might be the D (5 bases). Looked up from germline, CDR1 is SGHRS and CDR2 is YFSETQ. CDR3 length: 15 residues. Trimming took off 2 bases at V and 0 bases at J, with 12 bases between the two ends.

The chain employs TRBV6-5 and TRBJ2-1; unclear D gene. Trimming stripped 1 base from V and 5 bases from J, with 12 bases between. CDR1 is MNHEY, CDR2 SVGAGI, per germline. This CDR3 comprises 15 residues. The CDR3 reads CASSYWLNEDNEQFF. DNA of the CDR3: TGTGCCAGCAGTTACTGGTTGAACGAGGACAATGAGCAGTTCTTC.

This sequence joins TRBV2 and TRBJ2-7; 14 nucleotides line up with TRBD2. Germline CDR1 SNHLY, CDR2 FYNNEI. The CDR3 sequence is 15 residues long. V gave up 6 bases and J gave up 3 bases; unmatched junction bases: 4. This chain's CDR3 is CASRIGTSGSYEQYF. CDR3 nucleotide sequence: TGTGCCAGCAGGATCGGGACTAGCGGGAGCTACGAGCAGTACTTC.